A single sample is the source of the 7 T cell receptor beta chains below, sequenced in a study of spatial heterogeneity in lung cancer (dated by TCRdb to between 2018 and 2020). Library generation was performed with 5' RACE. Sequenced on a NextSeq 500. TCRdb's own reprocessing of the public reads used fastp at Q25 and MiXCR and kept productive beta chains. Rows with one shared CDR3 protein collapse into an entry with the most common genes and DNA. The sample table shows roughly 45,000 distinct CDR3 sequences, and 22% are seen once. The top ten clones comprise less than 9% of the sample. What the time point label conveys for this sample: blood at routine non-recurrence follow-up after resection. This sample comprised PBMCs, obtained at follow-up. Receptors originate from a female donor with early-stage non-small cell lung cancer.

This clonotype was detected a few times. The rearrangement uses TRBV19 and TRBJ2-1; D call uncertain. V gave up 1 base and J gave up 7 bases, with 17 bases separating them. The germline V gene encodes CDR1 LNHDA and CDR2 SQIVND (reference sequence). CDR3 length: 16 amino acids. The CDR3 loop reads CASSIVRTWLGNEQFF. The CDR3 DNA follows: TGTGCCAGTAGTATAGTCAGGACGTGGCTGGGGAATGAGCAGTTCTTC.

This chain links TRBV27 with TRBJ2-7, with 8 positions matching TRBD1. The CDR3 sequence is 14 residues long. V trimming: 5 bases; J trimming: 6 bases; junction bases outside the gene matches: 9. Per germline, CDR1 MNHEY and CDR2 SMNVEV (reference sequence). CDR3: CASSLRDRKPEQYF. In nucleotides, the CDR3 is TGTGCCAGCAGTCTCCGGGACAGGAAACCCGAGCAGTACTTC.

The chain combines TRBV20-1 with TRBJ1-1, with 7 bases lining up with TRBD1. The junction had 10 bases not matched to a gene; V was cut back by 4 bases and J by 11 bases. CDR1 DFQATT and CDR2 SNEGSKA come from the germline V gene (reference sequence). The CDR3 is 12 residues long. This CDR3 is CSATTGLERAFF. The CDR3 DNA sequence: TGCAGTGCTACGACAGGGCTCGAAAGGGCTTTCTTT.

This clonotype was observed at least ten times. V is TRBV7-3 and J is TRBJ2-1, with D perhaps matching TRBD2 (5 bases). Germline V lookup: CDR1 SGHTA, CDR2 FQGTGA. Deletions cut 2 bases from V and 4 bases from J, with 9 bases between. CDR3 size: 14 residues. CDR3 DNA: TGTGCCAGCAGCTTAGGGAGTAGTTACAATGAGCAGTTCTTC. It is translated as CASSLGSSYNEQFF. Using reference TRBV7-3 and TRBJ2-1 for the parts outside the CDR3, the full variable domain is GAGVSQTPSNKVTEKGKYVELRCDPISGHTALYWYRQSLGQGPEFLIYFQGTGAADDSGLPNDRFFAVRPEGSVSTLKIQRTERGDSAVYLCASSLGSSYNEQFFGPGTRLTVL.

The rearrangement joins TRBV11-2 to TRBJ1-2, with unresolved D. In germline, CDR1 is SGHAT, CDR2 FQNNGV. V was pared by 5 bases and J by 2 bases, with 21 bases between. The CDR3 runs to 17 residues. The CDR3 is CASSAVNWSGRNYGYTF. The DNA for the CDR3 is TGTGCCAGCAGCGCCGTTAATTGGTCAGGCCGGAACTATGGCTACACCTTC.

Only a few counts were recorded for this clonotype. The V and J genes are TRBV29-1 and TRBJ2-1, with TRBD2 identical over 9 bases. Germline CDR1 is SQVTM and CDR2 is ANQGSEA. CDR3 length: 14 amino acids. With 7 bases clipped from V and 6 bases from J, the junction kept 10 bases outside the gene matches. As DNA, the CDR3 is TGCAGCGGAACCGGGACTAGCCTCGGCAATGAGCAGTTCTTC. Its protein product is CSGTGTSLGNEQFF.

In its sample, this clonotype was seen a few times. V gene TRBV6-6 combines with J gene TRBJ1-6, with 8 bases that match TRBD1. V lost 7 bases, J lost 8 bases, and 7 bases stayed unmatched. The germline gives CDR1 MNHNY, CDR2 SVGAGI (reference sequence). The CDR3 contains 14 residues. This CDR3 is CASTGDRFYSPLHF. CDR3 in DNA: TGTGCCAGCACCGGGGACAGGTTTTATTCACCCCTCCACTTT.